The next 5 T cell receptor beta chains were all read from a single sample in a study of cytomegalovirus exposure and HLA in healthy donors. PCR was performed using 60 Vbeta and 13 Jbeta primers. The method was immunoSEQ multiplex PCR; TCRdb's version includes in-frame clones alone and lacks a portion of them. This table has approximately 150,000 clones, approximately 9% appearing once. The material sequenced was PBMCs. Receptor source: a male donor in good health and CMV-seronegative.

This clone has a handful of counts. The genes are TRBV10-3 and TRBJ2-7; TRBD2 matches 13 bases. The CDR3 is 15 amino acids. The trim removed 6 bases at V and 4 bases at J, leaving 6 bases unmatched. The germline V gene encodes CDR1 ENHRY and CDR2 SYGVKD. CDR3 protein: CAIRGGLAGMYEQYF. CDR3 DNA sequence: TGTGCCATCAGGGGGGGACTAGCGGGGATGTACGAGCAGTACTTC.

This clone appeared a few times. This chain links TRBV28 with TRBJ2-7, with TRBD2 matching over 7 bases. The CDR3 is 14 amino acids. The V gene's germline CDR1 is MDHEN and CDR2 SYDVKM. V shed 7 bases and J 6 bases; nucleotides not matched to a gene: 12. The CDR3 reads CASTLGGFLGEQYF. The CDR3 DNA reads as TGTGCCAGCACCCTCGGGGGGTTCCTTGGCGAGCAGTACTTC.

This clone showed up just a few times. One end of the junction is discordant with germline, which a read error may explain. The chain employs TRBV6-1 and TRBJ2-3; D might be TRBD2 (5 bases). This CDR3 has 17 amino acids. Germline assignment: CDR1 MNHNS and CDR2 SASEGT. The CDR3 bases are TGTGCCAGCAGCGAAGGAGCTTCGAAGCGGTTCACAGATACGCAGTATTTT. Its protein product is CASSEGASKRFTDTQYF.

The J gene is TRBJ2-1, the V gene TRBV28; TRBD2 agrees at 12 bases. The V segment lost 1 base and the J segment 7 bases; nucleotides outside the gene matches: 5. Germline V CDR1 and CDR2: MDHEN, SYDVKM. CDR3 length: 16 residues. CDR3 loop: CASSLLTSGSGNEQFF. CDR3 DNA: TGTGCCAGCAGTTTATTGACTAGCGGGAGTGGTAATGAGCAGTTCTTC.

The V gene is TRBV30, the J gene TRBJ1-1, with D tentatively TRBD1 (6 bases). The CDR3 spans 15 residues. Per the germline V gene, CDR1 is GTSNPN and CDR2 is SVGIG (reference sequence). With 8 bases removed from V and 0 bases from J, the gap between germline ends came to 19 bases. As DNA, the CDR3 is TGTGCCAATAAACGGACAGTATCCTTGAACACTGAAGCTTTCTTT. Encoded protein: CANKRTVSLNTEAFF.